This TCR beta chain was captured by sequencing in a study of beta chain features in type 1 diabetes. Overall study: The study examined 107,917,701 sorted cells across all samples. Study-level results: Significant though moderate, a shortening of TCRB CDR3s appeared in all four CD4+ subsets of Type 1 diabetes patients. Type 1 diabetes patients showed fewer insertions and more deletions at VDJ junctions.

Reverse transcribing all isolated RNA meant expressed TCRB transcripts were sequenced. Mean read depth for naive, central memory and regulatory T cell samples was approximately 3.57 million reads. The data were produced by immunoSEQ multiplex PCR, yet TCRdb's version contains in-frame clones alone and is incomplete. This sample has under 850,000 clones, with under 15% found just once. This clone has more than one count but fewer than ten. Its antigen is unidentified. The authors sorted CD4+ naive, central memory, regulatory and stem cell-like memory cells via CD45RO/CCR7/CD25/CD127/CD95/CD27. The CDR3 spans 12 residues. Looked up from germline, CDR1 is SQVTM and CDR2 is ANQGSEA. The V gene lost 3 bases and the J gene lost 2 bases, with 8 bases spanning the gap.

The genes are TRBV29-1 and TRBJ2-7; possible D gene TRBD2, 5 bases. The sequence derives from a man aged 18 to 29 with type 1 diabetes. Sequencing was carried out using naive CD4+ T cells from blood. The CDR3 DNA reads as TGCAGCGTTGATGAGGGAACCTACGAGCAGTACTTC. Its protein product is CSVDEGTYEQYF.